These 8 T cell receptor beta chains were all obtained from the same sample, sequenced in a study of cytomegalovirus exposure and HLA in healthy donors. Primers: 60 Vbeta forward and 13 Jbeta reverse. The protocol was immunoSEQ multiplex PCR, while the TCRdb copy is restricted to in-frame clones and leaves out a portion. Of over 150,000 clones listed, around 80% are singletons. Input material: PBMCs. These receptors originate from a woman aged 35 to 49 in good health and CMV-seronegative.

This chain uses TRBV11-3 with TRBJ1-1, with a tentative D call TRBD1 (6 bases). The CDR3 length is 13 residues. Germline CDR1 SGHNT, CDR2 YENEEA. Trimming took 1 base from V and 4 from J, leaving 7 bases between them. CDR3 coding DNA: TGTGCCAGCAGCTTAGCACAGGGCACTGAAGCTTTCTTT. Residues: CASSLAQGTEAFF.

The chain couples TRBV6-5 to TRBJ2-1, with TRBD2 identical over 11 bases. CDR1 and CDR2 (germline): MNHEY, SVGAGI. After removal of 3 bases from V and 2 bases from J, the junction contained 3 bases not matched to a gene. The CDR3 is 16 amino acids. CDR3 nucleotide sequence: TGTGCCAGCAGTTATCAACTAGCGGGGGCCTACAATGAGCAGTTCTTC. This translates into CASSYQLAGAYNEQFF.

This rearrangement joins TRBV9 to TRBJ2-7; 11 nucleotides line up with TRBD2. Per germline, CDR1 SGDLS and CDR2 YYNGEE. V shed 3 bases, J shed 6 bases, and the junction held 11 bases outside the gene matches. The CDR3 is 16 amino acids. The CDR3 region has the DNA TGTGCCAGCAGCGGACGGGAACTAGCGGGAGACCCCGAGCAGTACTTC. Protein: CASSGRELAGDPEQYF.

The chain couples TRBV13 to TRBJ2-1; the match to TRBD2 covers 10 bases. Germline trimming cut 3 bases from V and 2 bases from J; bases unmatched to any gene: 7. There are 17 residues in the CDR3. Germline assignment: CDR1 PRHDT and CDR2 FYEKMQ (reference sequence). The CDR3 is CASSFGGTSGTYNEQFF. The CDR3 DNA reads TGTGCCAGCAGCTTCGGCGGTACTAGCGGGACCTACAATGAGCAGTTCTTC. The whole variable domain, remainder taken from reference TRBV13 and TRBJ2-1, is AAGVIQSPRHLIKEKRETATLKCYPIPRHDTVYWYQQGPGQDPQFLISFYEKMQSDKGSIPDRFSAQQFSDYHSELNMSSLELGDSALYFCASSFGGTSGTYNEQFFGPGTRLTVL.

This clone was detected only a few times. The chain uses TRBV21-1 and TRBJ2-7; the table assigns TRBD1, which was not confirmed against the DNA. TRBV21-1 is labeled a pseudogene. The CDR3 is 14 amino acids. CDR3 region: CASSTTDTFYEQYF. CDR3 in DNA: TGTGCCAGCAGCACGACGGACACCTTCTACGAGCAGTACTTC.

This clone has only one observation. The rearrangement links TRBV7-9 to TRBJ2-7; tentatively, D is TRBD2 (6 bases). Trimming stripped 2 bases from V and 6 bases from J, with 8 bases between. The CDR3 contains 12 residues. Germline CDR1 is SEHNR and CDR2 is FQNEAQ (reference sequence). CDR3 in amino acids: CASSLSSGEQYF. CDR3 nucleotide sequence: TGTGCCAGCAGCTTAAGTAGCGGCGAGCAGTACTTC.

J is TRBJ2-1 and V is TRBV6-5; D may be TRBD2 (5 bases). CDR1 MNHEY and CDR2 SVGAGI come from the germline V gene. This CDR3 contains 15 residues. V lost 0 bases and J 9 bases, leaving 15 bases between the germline ends. The CDR3 nucleotides are TGTGCCAGCAGTTACTCCGGGATTAGGGATACTGAGCAGTTCTTC. It is translated as CASSYSGIRDTEQFF.

The V and J genes are TRBV4-2 and TRBJ1-4; 7 nucleotides line up with TRBD1. V was clipped by 5 bases and J by 5 bases; unmatched bases: 8. Germline values: CDR1 LGHNA, CDR2 YNFKEQ. The CDR3 covers 15 residues. The CDR3 region is CASSIPGQKNEKLFF. CDR3 DNA: TGTGCCAGCAGCATACCGGGACAGAAAAATGAAAAACTGTTTTTT.